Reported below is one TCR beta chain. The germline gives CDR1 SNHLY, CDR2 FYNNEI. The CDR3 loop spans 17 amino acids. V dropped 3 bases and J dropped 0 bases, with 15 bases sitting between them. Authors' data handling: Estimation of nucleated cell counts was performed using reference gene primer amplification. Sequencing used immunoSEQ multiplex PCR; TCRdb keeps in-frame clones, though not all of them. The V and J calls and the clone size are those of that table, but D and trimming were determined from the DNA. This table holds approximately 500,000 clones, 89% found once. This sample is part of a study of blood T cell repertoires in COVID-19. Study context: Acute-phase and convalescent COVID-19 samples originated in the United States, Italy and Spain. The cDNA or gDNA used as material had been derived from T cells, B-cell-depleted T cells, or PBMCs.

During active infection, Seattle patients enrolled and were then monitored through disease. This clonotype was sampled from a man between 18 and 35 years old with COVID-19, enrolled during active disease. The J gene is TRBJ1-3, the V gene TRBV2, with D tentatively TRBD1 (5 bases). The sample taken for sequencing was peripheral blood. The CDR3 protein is CASSDGGARGSGNTIYF. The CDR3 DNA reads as TGTGCCAGCAGTGATGGAGGGGCCCGAGGCTCTGGAAACACCATATATTTT.